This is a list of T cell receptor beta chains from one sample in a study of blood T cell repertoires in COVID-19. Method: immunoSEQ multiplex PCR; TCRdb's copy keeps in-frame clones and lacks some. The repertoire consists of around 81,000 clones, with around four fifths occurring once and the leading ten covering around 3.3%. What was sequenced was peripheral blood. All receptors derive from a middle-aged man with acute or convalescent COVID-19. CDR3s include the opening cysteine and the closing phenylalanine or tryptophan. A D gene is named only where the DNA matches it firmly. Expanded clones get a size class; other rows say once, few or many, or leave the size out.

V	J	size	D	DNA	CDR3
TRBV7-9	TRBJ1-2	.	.	TGTGCCAGCAGCTTAGTTCGGCAGCGCGGGGACTATGGCTACACCTTC	CASSLVRQRGDYGYTF
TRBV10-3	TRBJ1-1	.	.	TGTGCCACCACCCACAGGAACACTGAAGCTTTCTTT	CATTHRNTEAFF
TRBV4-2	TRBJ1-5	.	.	TGTGCCAGCAGCCAAGAGGAAGGGGGCAATCAGCCCCAGCATTTT	CASSQEEGGNQPQHF
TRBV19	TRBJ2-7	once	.	TGTGCCAGTAGTATAGATCTTTACAGGATCTACGAGCAGTACTTC	CASSIDLYRIYEQYF
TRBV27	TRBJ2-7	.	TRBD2	TGTGCCAGCAGTTTATCGTTCGGGGGGGCACCCTACGAGCAGTACTTC	CASSLSFGGAPYEQYF
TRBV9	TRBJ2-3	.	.	TGTGCCAGCAGCGTGGAGGGAACCACAGATACGCAGTATTTT	CASSVEGTTDTQYF
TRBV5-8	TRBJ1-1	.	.	TGTGCCAGCAGCCCGGGGGTTGTCATGAACACTGAAGCTTTCTTT	CASSPGVVMNTEAFF
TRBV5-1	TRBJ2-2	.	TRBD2	TGCGCCAGCAGCTTCGGGACTAGCGGGATGCTGGCGAACACCGGGGAGCTGTTTTTT	CASSFGTSGMLANTGELFF
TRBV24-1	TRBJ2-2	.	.	TGTGCCACCAGTGATTACAATGGAGACACCGGGGAGCTGTTTTTT	CATSDYNGDTGELFF
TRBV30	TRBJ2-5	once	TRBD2	TGTGCCTGGAGTGTAGGGCTAGCGGGAGGAGAGACCCAGTACTTC	CAWSVGLAGGETQYF
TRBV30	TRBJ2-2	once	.	TGTGCCTGGAGTCCAGGGTTCACCGGGGAGCTGTTTTTT	CAWSPGFTGELFF
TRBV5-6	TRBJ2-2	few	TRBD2	TGTGCCAGCTCACGACTAGCGGCGAACACCGGGGAGCTGTTTTTT	CASSRLAANTGELFF
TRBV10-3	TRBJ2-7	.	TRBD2	TGTGCCATCAGTGAGTCTGCTAGCGGTAATACCTACGAGCAGTACTTC	CAISESASGNTYEQYF
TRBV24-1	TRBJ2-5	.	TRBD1	TGTGCCACCAGTGGACCGGGACAGGGGGCTTGGGAGACCCAGTACTTC	CATSGPGQGAWETQYF
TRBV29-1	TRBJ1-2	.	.	TGCAGCGTTAGCGAGAACTATGGCTACACCTTC	CSVSENYGYTF
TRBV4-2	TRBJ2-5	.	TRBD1	TGTGCCAGCAGCCAAGATTGGGACAGGGACCAAGAGACCCAGTACTTC	CASSQDWDRDQETQYF
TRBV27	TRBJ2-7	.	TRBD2	TGTGCCAGCCTACCCGCGGGAGCGGGGGAGACCTACGAGCAGTACTTC	CASLPAGAGETYEQYF
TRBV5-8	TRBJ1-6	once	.	TGTGCCAGCAGCTTGGCCCGGGGGGCGAGTGGCTCCTATAATTCACCCCTCCACTTT	CASSLARGASGSYNSPLHF
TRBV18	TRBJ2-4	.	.	TGTGCCAGCTCACCACTTCAGACCGCCGGGAGAGGGGAAAACATTCAGTACTTC	CASSPLQTAGRGENIQYF
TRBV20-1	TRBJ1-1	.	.	TGCAGTGTCGGGAACACTGAAGCTTTCTTT	CSVGNTEAFF
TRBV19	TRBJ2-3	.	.	TGTGCCAGTAATCAGCGACAGAGCACAGATACGCAGTATTTT	CASNQRQSTDTQYF
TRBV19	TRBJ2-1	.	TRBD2	TGTGCCAGTAGTACGACTAGCGGGAGTTACGATGAGCAGTTCTTC	CASSTTSGSYDEQFF
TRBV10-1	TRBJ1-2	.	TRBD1	TGCGCCAGCAGTGAGTCACGGGACAGGGGATACTATGGCTACACCTTC	CASSESRDRGYYGYTF
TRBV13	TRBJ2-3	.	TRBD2	TGTGCCAGCAGCCGAACTAGCGGGGGTACGCAGTATTTT	CASSRTSGGTQYF
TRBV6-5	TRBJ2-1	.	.	TGTGCCAGCAGTTACTTGGGGCCCAACAATGAGCAGTTCTTC	CASSYLGPNNEQFF
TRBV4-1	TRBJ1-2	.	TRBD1	TGCGCCAGCAGCCAGGACAGGGTTGGACATGGCTACACCTTC	CASSQDRVGHGYTF
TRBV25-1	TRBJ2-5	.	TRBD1	TGTGCCAGCTCGGGACAGAGCCGGGAGACCCAGTACTTC	CASSGQSRETQYF
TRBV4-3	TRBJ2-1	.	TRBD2	TGCGCCAGCAGCCAAGAACCGCCTAGCGGGGGGGTGATGGATGAGCAGTTCTTC	CASSQEPPSGGVMDEQFF
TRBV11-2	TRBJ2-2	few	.	TGTGCCAGCAGCTTAGGCCCCCTCGGGAACACCGGGGAGCTGTTTTTT	CASSLGPLGNTGELFF
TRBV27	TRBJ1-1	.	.	TGTGCCAGCAGTTTACTTCCCGAAGCTTTCTTT	CASSLLPEAFF
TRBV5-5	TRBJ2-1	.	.	TGTGCCAGCAGCGAGTATAGCTACAATGAGCAGTTCTTC	CASSEYSYNEQFF
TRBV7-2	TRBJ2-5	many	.	TGTGCCAGCTTAAAGCGGGCCTCGTACCAAGAGACCCAGTACTTC	CASLKRASYQETQYF
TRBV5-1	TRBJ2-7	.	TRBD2	TGCGCCAGCAGCCCGACCCGAGGGACTAGCGGGCTCTCCTACGAGCAGTACTTC	CASSPTRGTSGLSYEQYF
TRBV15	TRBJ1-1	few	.	TGTGCCACCAGCAGTAGGAACAGAATAAACACTGAAGCTTTCTTT	CATSSRNRINTEAFF
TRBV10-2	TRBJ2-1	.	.	TGCGCCAGCAGTGAGTCGACAGGTTACAATGAGCAGTTCTTC	CASSESTGYNEQFF
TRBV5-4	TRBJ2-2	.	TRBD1	TGTGCCAGCACGCCAGTGGGACAGGGAGAGAACACCGGGGAGCTGTTTTTT	CASTPVGQGENTGELFF
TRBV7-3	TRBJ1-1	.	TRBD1	TGTGCCAGCAGCCGACAGGGGGGTAACACTGAAGCTTTCTTT	CASSRQGGNTEAFF
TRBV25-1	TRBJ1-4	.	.	TGTGCCAGCAGTCCGGGCTACTCGGGGGAAAAACTGTTTTTT	CASSPGYSGEKLFF
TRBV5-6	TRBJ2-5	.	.	TGTGCCAGCAGCCAGGGAGGAGAGACCCAGTACTTC	CASSQGGETQYF
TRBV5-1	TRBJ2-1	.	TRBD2	TGCGCCAGCAGCTCAGGACTAGCGGGAATCGGGGGGAATGAGCAGTTCTTC	CASSSGLAGIGGNEQFF
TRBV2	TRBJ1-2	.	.	TGTGCCAGCAGTGAAAACGGGATCAACTATGGCTACACCTTC	CASSENGINYGYTF
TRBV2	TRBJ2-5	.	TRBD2	TGTGCCAGCACTTCCCTCCGGGCTAGCGGGGGTGAGCCAGGGGCGACCCAGTACTTC	CASTSLRASGGEPGATQYF
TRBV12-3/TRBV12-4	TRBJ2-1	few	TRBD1	TGTGCCAGCCGGGACAGCGCCTACAATGAGCAGTTCTTC	CASRDSAYNEQFF
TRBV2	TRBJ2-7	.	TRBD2	TGTGCCAGCAGTCCTAAAGCGGGGGGAGCCTACGAGCAGTACTTC	CASSPKAGGAYEQYF
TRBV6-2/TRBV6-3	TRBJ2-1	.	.	TGTGCCAGCAGTTACTCCGGGTACTACAATGAGCAGTTCTTC	CASSYSGYYNEQFF
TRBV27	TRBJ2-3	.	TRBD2	TGTGCCAGGGGGACTAAACGCACAGATACGCAGTATTTT	CARGTKRTDTQYF